This entry lists 16 T cell receptor beta chains sequenced from one sample in a study of blood T cells in healthy people across ages. Then a second PCR, running roughly 6 to 12 cycles, was carried out with a sample-barcoded 5' primer and a J-beta primer mix. TCRdb passed the 5' RACE reads through MiXCR, listing each CDR3 protein once. Of around 1,700,000 distinct CDR3 sequences listed, roughly 27% were seen once; the top ten hold about 7.7%. The sample was blood. Source of these receptors: a woman aged 30 to 39 in good health.

This clonotype was seen a few times. V usage is TRBV7-9 and J usage is TRBJ2-1; TRBD2 agrees at 8 bases. Germline V CDR1 and CDR2: SEHNR, FQNEAQ (reference sequence). The V segment lost 6 bases and the J segment 7 bases; nucleotides outside the gene matches: 8. The CDR3 is made up of 14 amino acids. The CDR3 DNA follows: TGTGCCAGCAGTTCGGGACTAGTCATTAATGAGCAGTTCTTC. Translating gives CASSSGLVINEQFF. Filled out from reference TRBV7-9 and TRBJ2-1, the complete variable domain reads DTGVSQNPRHKITKRGQNVTFRCDPISEHNRLYWYRQTLGQGPEFLTYFQNEAQLEKSRLLSDRFSAERPKGSFSTLEIQRTEQGDSAMYLCASSSGLVINEQFFGPGTRLTVL.

This clonotype has at least ten counts. The genes are TRBV6-2 or TRBV6-3 and TRBJ2-5; maybe TRBD2 (5 bases). Trimming removed 6 bases from V and 5 bases from J, with 10 bases in between. The CDR3 length is 12 residues. CDR1 is MNHEY, CDR2 SVGEGT, per germline. Here the CDR3 DNA reads TGTGCCAGCAGCTGGACTGGTGAGACCCAGTACTTC. It translates to CASSWTGETQYF.

This clonotype was seen many times. This chain connects TRBV7-2 to TRBJ2-3, with TRBD1 identical over 8 bases. The CDR3 is 15 residues long. Looked up from germline, CDR1 is SGHTA and CDR2 is FQGNSA. With V trimmed by 5 bases and J by 0 bases, 4 bases remained unmatched. The CDR3 DNA reads TGTGCCAGCAGCCCAAGGACAGGGAGCACAGATACGCAGTATTTT. It translates to CASSPRTGSTDTQYF.

This clonotype was seen only a few times. The chain employs TRBV29-1 and TRBJ1-1; 9 nucleotides match TRBD1. The CDR3 covers 13 residues. Germline V gene sequence: CDR1 SQVTM, CDR2 ANQGSEA. With 5 bases clipped from V and 4 bases from J, the junction kept 5 bases outside the gene matches. The chain's CDR3 is CSVTGGLGTEAFF. As DNA, the CDR3 is TGCAGCGTTACAGGGGGCCTTGGCACTGAAGCTTTCTTT. Full variable domain (missing parts from reference TRBV29-1 and TRBJ1-1): SAVISQKPSRDICQRGTSLTIQCQVDSQVTMMFWYRQQPGQSLTLIATANQGSEATYESGFVIDKFPISRPNLTFSTLTVSNMSPEDSSIYLCSVTGGLGTEAFFGQGTRLTVV.

The chain combines TRBV7-2 with TRBJ1-1; 8 bases agree with TRBD1. CDR3 length: 15 amino acids. V trimming: 5 bases; J trimming: 1 base; junction bases outside the gene matches: 6. Germline loops: CDR1 SGHTA, CDR2 FQGNSA. CDR3 bases: TGTGCCAGCAGCCCTTCCAGGGGGCGGAACACTGAAGCTTTCTTT. Encoded protein: CASSPSRGRNTEAFF.

This clonotype has a count of ten or more. The chain carries TRBV5-4 and TRBJ2-7; D is unresolved. Germline-derived CDR1 and CDR2 are SGHNT and YYREEE (reference sequence). Trimming shortened V by 5 bases and J by 6 bases, and 18 bases separated the two germline ends. The CDR3 runs to 14 residues. The CDR3 spells CASSLISSGIEQYF. The CDR3 nucleotides are TGTGCCAGCAGTTTGATATCTTCTGGGATCGAGCAGTACTTC.

This clonotype was counted at least ten times. V and J are TRBV4-1 and TRBJ2-7; 12 nucleotides align to TRBD2. The germline CDR1 and CDR2 sequences are MGHRA and YSYEKL. V shed 6 bases, J shed 4 bases, and the junction held 7 bases outside the gene matches. The length of the CDR3 is 15 residues. As DNA, the CDR3 is TGCGCCAGCAGACGCGGTCTAGCGGGGGGGTACGAGCAGTACTTC. Its translation is CASRRGLAGGYEQYF.

This clonotype was counted a few times. V is TRBV18 and J is TRBJ2-7, with 8 bases fitting TRBD1. After removal of 4 bases from V and 1 base from J, the junction contained 3 bases not matched to a gene. The CDR3 sequence is 14 residues long. Germline CDR1 and CDR2: KGHSH and LQKENI. DNA for the CDR3: TGTGCCAGCTCACGGGGACAGGCGTCCTACGAGCAGTACTTC. It codes for CASSRGQASYEQYF.

The chain couples TRBV12-3 or TRBV12-4 to TRBJ1-3, with D perhaps matching TRBD1 (5 bases). The CDR3 has 14 residues. V lost 6 bases to trimming and J lost 0 bases, with 9 bases between them. The CDR3 reads CASRGRGSGNTIYF. CDR3 DNA sequence: TGTGCCAGCAGGGGACGGGGCTCTGGAAACACCATATATTTT.

The V call is TRBV7-9, the J call TRBJ2-1; 7 bases align to TRBD2. The CDR3 consists of 15 residues. Losses at the gene ends were 5 bases for V and 8 bases for J; bases not matched to a gene: 12. CDR1 is SEHNR and CDR2 is FQNEAQ in the germline V gene (reference sequence). CDR3 nucleotides: TGTGCCAGCAGCACACACAACCGGGGGAGGGATGAGCAGTTCTTC. Amino acid sequence: CASSTHNRGRDEQFF.

The chain carries TRBV12-3 or TRBV12-4 and TRBJ1-2; no definite D call. The ends were cut back, 6 bases at V and 6 bases at J, with 11 bases in the middle. This CDR3 is 12 amino acids long. This chain's CDR3 is CASSADGNGYTF. The DNA for the CDR3 is TGTGCCAGCAGCGCCGATGGGAATGGCTACACCTTC.

This clonotype has a handful of counts. V usage is TRBV7-2 and J usage is TRBJ2-3, with TRBD2 matching 9 bases. Germline V gives CDR1 SGHTA, CDR2 FQGNSA. V was pared by 0 bases and J by 4 bases, with 8 bases of the junction left unmatched. The CDR3 covers 17 residues. CDR3 in DNA: TGTGCCAGCAGCTTAGCATGGCTAGCGGGGTTTGCAGATACGCAGTATTTT. It encodes CASSLAWLAGFADTQYF.

In regard to this clonotype: One end of the junction is discordant with germline, which a read error may explain. The chain links TRBV19 to TRBJ2-1; D perhaps matches TRBD2 (7 bases). The CDR3 runs 13 residues. The germline V gene encodes CDR1 LNHDA and CDR2 SQIVND (reference sequence). For the CDR3, the DNA is TGTGCCAGTACTCACAGGGACTACAATAAGCAGTTCTTC. Translated, it gives CASTHRDYNKQFF.

The chain is built from TRBV2 and TRBJ1-3, with D possibly TRBD1 on 5 matching bases. The V end was cut by 11 bases, the J end by 1 base, with 15 bases between. The CDR3 is 14 amino acids. Germline V CDR1 and CDR2: SNHLY, FYNNEI. CDR3: CAGAEGSSGNTIYF. The CDR3 DNA sequence: TGTGCCGGGGCGGAGGGGAGTTCTGGAAACACCATATATTTT.

The chain is built from TRBV10-3 and TRBJ2-3, with 10 bases identical to TRBD1. Germline trimming cut 3 bases from V and 2 bases from J; bases unmatched to any gene: 5. Germline V gene sequence: CDR1 ENHRY, CDR2 SYGVKD. The CDR3 covers 16 residues. CDR3 region: CAISDGTGAITDTQYF. CDR3 bases: TGTGCCATCAGTGATGGGACAGGGGCAATCACAGATACGCAGTATTTT.

This clonotype was detected a few times. The chain carries TRBV5-1 and TRBJ1-1; TRBD1 aligns across 7 bases. The CDR3 sequence is 16 residues long. Per the germline V gene, CDR1 is SGHRS and CDR2 is YFSETQ. With 0 bases clipped from V and 0 bases from J, the junction kept 5 bases outside the gene matches. The CDR3 region is CASSLVLGGLNTEAFF. Here the CDR3 DNA reads TGCGCCAGCAGCTTGGTTTTAGGGGGCCTGAACACTGAAGCTTTCTTT.